The 4 T cell receptor beta chains below were found in one sample sequenced in a study of blood T cell repertoires in COVID-19. Clones were sequenced by immunoSEQ multiplex PCR, and TCRdb holds only the in-frame ones, with some missing. The sample consists of around 270,000 clones, around 82% of them appearing once. Sequencing used peripheral blood. These receptors were collected from a person aged 65 to 85 with COVID-19, enrolled during active disease.

This clone was observed once. V gene TRBV7-2 combines with J gene TRBJ2-7; possible D gene TRBD2, 5 bases. Germline CDR1 and CDR2: SGHTA and FQGNSA. CDR3 length: 17 residues. V was cut by 5 bases and J by 2 bases, with 22 bases left in between. This CDR3 reads CASSLIIGGSGTYEQYF. The CDR3 nucleotides read TGTGCCAGCAGCCTAATCATCGGCGGCAGCGGAACCTACGAGCAGTACTTC.

The chain is built from TRBV5-1 and TRBJ2-7; 11 positions agree with TRBD2. Trimming took 7 bases from V and 6 from J; bases not matched to a gene: 12. CDR3 length equals 15 residues. Germline V lookup: CDR1 SGHRS, CDR2 YFSETQ. As DNA, the CDR3 is TGCGCCAGCCGTGACACTAGCGGGGGCAACGGCGAGCAGTACTTC. It translates to CASRDTSGGNGEQYF.

The chain has TRBV7-9 and TRBJ2-3; 15 bases map to TRBD2. Germline loops: CDR1 SEHNR, CDR2 FQNEAQ (reference sequence). The CDR3 spans 18 residues. V was pared by 1 base and J by 3 bases, with 5 bases of the junction left unmatched. The CDR3 loop reads CASSLETGTSGRTDTQYF. CDR3 bases: TGTGCCAGCAGCTTAGAGACAGGGACTAGCGGGAGGACAGATACGCAGTATTTT.

The rearrangement uses TRBV29-1 and TRBJ1-2; 9 bases are shared with TRBD1. Germline CDR1 and CDR2: SQVTM and ANQGSEA. The CDR3 covers 11 residues. CDR3 amino acids: CKTGGSGGYTF. The CDR3 region has the DNA TGCAAGACAGGGGGTTCCGGTGGCTACACCTTC.